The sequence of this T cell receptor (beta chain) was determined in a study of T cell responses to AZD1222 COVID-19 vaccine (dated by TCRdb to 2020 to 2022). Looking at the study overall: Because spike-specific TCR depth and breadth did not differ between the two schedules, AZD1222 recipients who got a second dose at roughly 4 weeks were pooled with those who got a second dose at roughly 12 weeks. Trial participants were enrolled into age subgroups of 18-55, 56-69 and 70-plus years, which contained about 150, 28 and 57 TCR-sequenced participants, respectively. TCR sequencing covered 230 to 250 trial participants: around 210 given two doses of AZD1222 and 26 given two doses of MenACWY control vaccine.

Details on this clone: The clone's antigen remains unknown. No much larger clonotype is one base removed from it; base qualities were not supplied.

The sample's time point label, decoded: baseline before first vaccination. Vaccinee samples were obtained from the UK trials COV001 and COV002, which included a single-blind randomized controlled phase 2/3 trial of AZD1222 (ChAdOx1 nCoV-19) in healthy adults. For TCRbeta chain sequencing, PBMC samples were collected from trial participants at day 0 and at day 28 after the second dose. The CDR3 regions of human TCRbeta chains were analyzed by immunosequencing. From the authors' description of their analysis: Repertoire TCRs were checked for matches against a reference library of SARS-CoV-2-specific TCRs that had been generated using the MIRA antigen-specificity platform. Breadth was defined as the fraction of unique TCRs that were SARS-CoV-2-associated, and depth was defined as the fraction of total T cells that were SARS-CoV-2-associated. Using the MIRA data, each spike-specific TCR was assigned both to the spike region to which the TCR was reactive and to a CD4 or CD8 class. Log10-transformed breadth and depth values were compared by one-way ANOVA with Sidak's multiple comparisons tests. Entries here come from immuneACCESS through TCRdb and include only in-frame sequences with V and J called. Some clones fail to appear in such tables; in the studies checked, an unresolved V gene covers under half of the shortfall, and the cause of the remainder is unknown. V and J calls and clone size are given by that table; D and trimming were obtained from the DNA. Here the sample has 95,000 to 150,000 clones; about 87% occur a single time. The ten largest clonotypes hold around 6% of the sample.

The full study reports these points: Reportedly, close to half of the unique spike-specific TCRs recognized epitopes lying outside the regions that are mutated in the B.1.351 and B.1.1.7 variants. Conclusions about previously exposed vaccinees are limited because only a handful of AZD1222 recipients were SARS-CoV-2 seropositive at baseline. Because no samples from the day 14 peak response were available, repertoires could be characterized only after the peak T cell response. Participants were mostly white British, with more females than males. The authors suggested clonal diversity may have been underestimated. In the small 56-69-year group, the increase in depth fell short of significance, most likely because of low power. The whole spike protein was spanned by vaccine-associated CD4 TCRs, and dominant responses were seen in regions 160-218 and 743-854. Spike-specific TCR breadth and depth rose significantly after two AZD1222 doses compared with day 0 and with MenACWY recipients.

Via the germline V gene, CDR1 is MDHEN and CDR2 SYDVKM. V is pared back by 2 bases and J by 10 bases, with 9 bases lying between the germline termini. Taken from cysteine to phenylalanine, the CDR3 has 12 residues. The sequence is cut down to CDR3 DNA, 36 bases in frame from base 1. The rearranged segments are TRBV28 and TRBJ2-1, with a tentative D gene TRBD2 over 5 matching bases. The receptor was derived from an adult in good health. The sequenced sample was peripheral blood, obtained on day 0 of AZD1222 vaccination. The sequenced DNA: TGTGCCAGCAGTTTAACCCGCGGGGAGCAGTTCTTC. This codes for CASSLTRGEQFF. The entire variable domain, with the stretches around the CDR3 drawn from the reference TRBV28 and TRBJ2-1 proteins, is DVKVTQSSRYLVKRTGEKVFLECVQDMDHENMFWYRQDPGLGLRLIYFSYDVKMKEKGDIPEGYSVSREKKERFSLILESASTNQTSMYLCASSLTRGEQFFGPGTRLTVL.